What follows are 10 T cell receptor beta chains derived from one specimen sequenced in a study of T cell responses to AZD1222 COVID-19 vaccine. Profiling relied on immunoSEQ multiplex PCR, and the TCRdb table lists in-frame clones only, not all of them. The sample includes tens of thousands of clones, roughly 86% of them seen just once. This sample comprised peripheral blood, obtained 28 days after the second AZD1222 dose. The source of these receptors is an adult who received the AZD1222 COVID-19 vaccine.

The chain is built from TRBV9 and TRBJ1-6; weak D call: TRBD1 (5 bases). Germline V CDR1 and CDR2: SGDLS, YYNGEE. This CDR3 is built from 16 residues. V was shortened by 0 bases and J by 0 bases, with 7 bases between the two germline ends. The CDR3 coding sequence is TGTGCCAGCAGCGTAGAGACAGACTCCTATAATTCACCCCTCCACTTT. Translated, it gives CASSVETDSYNSPLHF. Full variable domain (outside the CDR3, taken from reference TRBV9 and TRBJ1-6): DSGVTQTPKHLITATGQRVTLRCSPRSGDLSVYWYQQSLDQGLQFLIQYYNGEERAKGNILERFSAQQFPDLHSELNLSSLELGDSALYFCASSVETDSYNSPLHFGNGTRLTVT.

J is TRBJ2-3 and V is TRBV2; TRBD1 might be the D (5 bases). The germline gives CDR1 SNHLY, CDR2 FYNNEI. CDR3 size: 14 residues. Trimming shortened V by 6 bases and J by 3 bases, and 13 bases separated the two germline ends. Written as DNA, the CDR3 is TGTGCCAGCAGGGACAACCCCGCGACAGATACGCAGTATTTT. Protein product: CASRDNPATDTQYF.

The rearrangement joins TRBV5-4 to TRBJ1-3, with D hard to call. Germline V gives CDR1 SGHNT, CDR2 YYREEE (reference sequence). V lost 0 bases, J lost 2 bases, and 9 bases lay in between. CDR3 length: 15 residues. CDR3 coding DNA: TGTGCCAGCAGCTTGGCGACATCCCCTGGAAACACCATATATTTT. Its translation is CASSLATSPGNTIYF.

The chain carries TRBV15 and TRBJ2-1; D is possibly TRBD1 or TRBD2 (5 bases each). The length of the CDR3 is 13 residues. Trimming pared 0 bases from V and 8 bases from J, leaving 8 bases between. Germline CDR1 reads LNHNV; CDR2 reads YYDKDF (reference sequence). The CDR3 sequence: CATSRDVGDEQFF. The CDR3 region has the DNA TGTGCCACCAGCAGAGATGTGGGGGATGAGCAGTTCTTC.

The sample holds one count of this clone. The V call is TRBV18, the J call TRBJ1-5, with D unresolved. CDR3 length equals 13 residues. Trimming took off 4 bases at V and 5 bases at J, with 9 bases between the two ends. CDR1 KGHSH and CDR2 LQKENI come from the germline V gene. The CDR3 DNA sequence: TGTGCCAGCTCACTCGACGGATATCAGCCCCAGCATTTT. This encodes CASSLDGYQPQHF.

The gene calls are TRBV11-2 and TRBJ2-1, with D perhaps TRBD1 or TRBD2 (5 bases each). Germline CDR1 and CDR2: SGHAT and FQNNGV. Trimming took 6 bases from V and 2 from J, leaving 14 bases between them. The CDR3 totals 15 residues. The CDR3 DNA reads TGTGCCAGCAGTCTGGGCCGAGGGGCCTACAATGAGCAGTTCTTC. It is translated as CASSLGRGAYNEQFF.

CDR3 DNA sequence: TGCGCCAGCAGCCAAGATCCAGCTAGCGCGTGGAATGAGCAGTTCTTC. Residues: CASSQDPASAWNEQFF. The genes are TRBV4-1 and TRBJ2-1, with D possibly matching TRBD2 (6 bases). The CDR3 extends over 16 amino acids. V was pared by 0 bases and J by 7 bases, with 16 bases between. CDR1 is MGHRA and CDR2 is YSYEKL in the germline V gene.

The rearrangement joins TRBV4-2 to TRBJ2-5; D is unclear. V dropped 0 bases and J dropped 5 bases, with 16 bases sitting between them. Germline-derived CDR1 and CDR2 are LGHNA and YNFKEQ. This CDR3 comprises 16 residues. CDR3 amino acids: CASSQDRNRWVETQYF. CDR3 DNA: TGTGCCAGCAGCCAAGATCGGAACCGGTGGGTCGAGACCCAGTACTTC.

In its sample, this clone was seen once. This chain links TRBV9 with TRBJ1-3; 7 bases align to TRBD1. Trimming cost V 3 bases and J 3 bases; bases outside gene matches: 9. CDR1 SGDLS and CDR2 YYNGEE come from the germline V gene. The CDR3 loop spans 16 amino acids. The CDR3, as DNA: TGTGCCAGCAGCGAGCAGGGACAGACGATTGGAAACACCATATATTTT. Encoded protein: CASSEQGQTIGNTIYF. Full variable domain (rest looked up from reference TRBV9 and TRBJ1-3): DSGVTQTPKHLITATGQRVTLRCSPRSGDLSVYWYQQSLDQGLQFLIQYYNGEERAKGNILERFSAQQFPDLHSELNLSSLELGDSALYFCASSEQGQTIGNTIYFGEGSWLTVV.

The genes are TRBV5-1 and TRBJ2-7; D might be TRBD1 or TRBD2, each matching 6 bases. This CDR3 contains 14 residues. CDR1 and CDR2 (germline): SGHRS, YFSETQ. V lost 2 bases and J lost 3, with 12 bases in between. CDR3 amino acids: CASSLPGADYEQYF. The CDR3 DNA sequence: TGCGCCAGCAGCTTACCGGGGGCTGACTACGAGCAGTACTTC.